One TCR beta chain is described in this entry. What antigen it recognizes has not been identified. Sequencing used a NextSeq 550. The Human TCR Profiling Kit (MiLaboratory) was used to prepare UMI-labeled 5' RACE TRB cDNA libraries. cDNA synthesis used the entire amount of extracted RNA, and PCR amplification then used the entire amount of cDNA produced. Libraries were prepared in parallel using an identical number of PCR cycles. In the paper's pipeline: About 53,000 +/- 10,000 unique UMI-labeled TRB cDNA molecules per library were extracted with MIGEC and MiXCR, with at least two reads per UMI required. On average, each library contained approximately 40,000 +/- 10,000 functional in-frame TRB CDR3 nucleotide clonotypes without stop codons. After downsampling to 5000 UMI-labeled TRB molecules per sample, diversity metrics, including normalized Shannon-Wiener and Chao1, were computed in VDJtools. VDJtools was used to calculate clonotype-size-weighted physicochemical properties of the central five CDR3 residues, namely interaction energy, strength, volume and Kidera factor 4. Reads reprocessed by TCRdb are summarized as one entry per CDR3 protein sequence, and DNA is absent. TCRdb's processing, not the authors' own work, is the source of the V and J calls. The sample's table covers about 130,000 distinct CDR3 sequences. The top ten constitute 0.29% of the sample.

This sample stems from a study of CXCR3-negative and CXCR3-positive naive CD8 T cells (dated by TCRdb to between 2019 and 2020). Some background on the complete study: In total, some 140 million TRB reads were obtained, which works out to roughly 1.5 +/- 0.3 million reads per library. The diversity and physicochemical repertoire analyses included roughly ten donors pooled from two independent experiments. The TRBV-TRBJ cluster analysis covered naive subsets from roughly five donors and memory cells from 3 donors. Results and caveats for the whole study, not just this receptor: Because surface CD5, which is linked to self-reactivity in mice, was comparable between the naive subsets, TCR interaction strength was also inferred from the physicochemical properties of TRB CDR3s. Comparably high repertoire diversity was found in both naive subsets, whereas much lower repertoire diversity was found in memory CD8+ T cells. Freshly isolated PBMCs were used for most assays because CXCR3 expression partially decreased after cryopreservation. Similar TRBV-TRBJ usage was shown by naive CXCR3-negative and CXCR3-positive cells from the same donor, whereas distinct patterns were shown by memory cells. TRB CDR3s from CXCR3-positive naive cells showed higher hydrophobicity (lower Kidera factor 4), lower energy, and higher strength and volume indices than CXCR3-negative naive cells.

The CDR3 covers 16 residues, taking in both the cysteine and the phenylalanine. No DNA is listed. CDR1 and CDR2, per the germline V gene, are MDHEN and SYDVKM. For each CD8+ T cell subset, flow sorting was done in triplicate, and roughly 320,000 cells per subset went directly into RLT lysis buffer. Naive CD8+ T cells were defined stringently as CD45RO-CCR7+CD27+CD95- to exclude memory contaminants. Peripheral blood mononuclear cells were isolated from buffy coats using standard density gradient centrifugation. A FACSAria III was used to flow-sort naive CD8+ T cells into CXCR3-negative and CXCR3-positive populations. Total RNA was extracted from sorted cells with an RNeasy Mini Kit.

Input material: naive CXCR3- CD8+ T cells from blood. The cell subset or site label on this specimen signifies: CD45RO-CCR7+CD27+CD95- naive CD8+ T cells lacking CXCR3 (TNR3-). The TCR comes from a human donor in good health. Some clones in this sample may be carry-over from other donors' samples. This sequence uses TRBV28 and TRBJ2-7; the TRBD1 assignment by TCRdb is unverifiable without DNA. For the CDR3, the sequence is CASTNLGDRASYEQYF. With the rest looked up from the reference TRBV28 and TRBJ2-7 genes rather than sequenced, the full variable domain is DVKVTQSSRYLVKRTGEKVFLECVQDMDHENMFWYRQDPGLGLRLIYFSYDVKMKEKGDIPEGYSVSREKKERFSLILESASTNQTSMYLCASTNLGDRASYEQYFGPGTRLTVT.